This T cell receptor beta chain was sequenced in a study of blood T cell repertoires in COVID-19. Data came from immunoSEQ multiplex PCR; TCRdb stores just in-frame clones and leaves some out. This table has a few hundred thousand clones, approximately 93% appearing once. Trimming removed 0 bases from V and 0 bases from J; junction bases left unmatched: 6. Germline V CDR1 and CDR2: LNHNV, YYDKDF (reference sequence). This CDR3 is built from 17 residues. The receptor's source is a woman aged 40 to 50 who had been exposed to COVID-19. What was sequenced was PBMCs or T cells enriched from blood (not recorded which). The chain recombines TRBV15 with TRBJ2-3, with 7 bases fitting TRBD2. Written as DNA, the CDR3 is TGTGCCACCAGCAGAGACCGTAGCGGGTATAGCACAGATACGCAGTATTTT. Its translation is CATSRDRSGYSTDTQYF.